Below, 23 T cell receptor beta chains from the same sample are listed, as sequenced in a study of OX40 agonist ivuxolimab in advanced cancers. The library was prepared using the immunoSEQ multiplex PCR assay. TCRdb carries this immuneACCESS record with in-frame sequences only. Its versions omit some clonotypes, under half of them owing to an unresolved V gene in the studies checked, with the rest unexplained. Within this sample are over 55,000 clones, with about 83% of them counted one time only. The leading ten clones occupy around 0.77% of the sample. The sample was CD4+ or CD8+ T cells sorted from blood, taken in a trial of the OX40 agonist ivuxolimab. The receptors shown here come from an adult with an advanced solid tumor such as melanoma, head and neck, liver or kidney cancer.

Concerning this clone: One junction end does not reproduce the germline sequence, and a read error may be involved. Other nucleotide sequences from this sample produce the same CDR3. Here the CDR3 reads CASSLQGPHSPLHF. For the CDR3, the DNA is TGTGCCAGCAGCCTACAGGGGCCTCATTCACCCCTTCACTTT. The chain joins TRBV7-2 to TRBJ1-6; TRBD1 matches at 7 bases. This CDR3 spans 14 amino acids. CDR1 is SGHTA, CDR2 FQGNSA, per germline.

This rearrangement joins TRBV4-1 to TRBJ1-2, with D possibly matching TRBD1 (5 bases). Deletions cut 1 base from V and 1 base from J, with 10 bases between. CDR3 length: 15 residues. The germline gives CDR1 MGHRA, CDR2 YSYEKL. In DNA, the CDR3 is TGCGCCAGCAGCCAAGTGGGGGGTGGTAACTATGGCTACACCTTC. Amino acid sequence: CASSQVGGGNYGYTF.

The chain employs TRBV11-2 and TRBJ2-3; D uncertain. This CDR3 has 16 amino acids. Trimming shortened V by 0 bases and J by 2 bases, and 12 bases separated the two germline ends. Germline CDR1 and CDR2: SGHAT and FQNNGV. CDR3 sequence (DNA): TGTGCCAGCAGCTTAGACTGGCGAAGGGCCACAGATACGCAGTATTTT. This encodes CASSLDWRRATDTQYF.

This sequence joins TRBV12-5 and TRBJ1-1, with TRBD1 matching over 8 bases. The V gene end was trimmed by 3 bases and the J gene end by 1 base; junction bases not matched to a gene: 10. There are 17 residues in the CDR3. From germline, CDR1 is LGHNT and CDR2 FRNRAP. CDR3 in amino acids: CASGFSRQGIGNTEAFF. Here the CDR3 DNA reads TGTGCTAGTGGTTTCAGCAGACAGGGGATAGGGAACACTGAAGCTTTCTTT.

This chain links TRBV25-1 with TRBJ1-3; D is uncertain. The V end lost 6 bases, the J end lost 0 bases, and 6 bases lay between the germline ends. Germline CDR1 is MGHDK and CDR2 is SYGVNS. The CDR3 length is 13 residues. The CDR3 loop reads CASRQTSGNTIYF. The CDR3 DNA follows: TGTGCCAGCAGACAAACCTCTGGAAACACCATATATTTT. Full variable domain (missing parts from reference TRBV25-1 and TRBJ1-3): EADIYQTPRYLVIGTGKKITLECSQTMGHDKMYWYQQDPGMELHLIHYSYGVNSTEKGDLSSESTVSRIRTEHFPLTLESARPSHTSQYLCASRQTSGNTIYFGEGSWLTVV.

This chain uses TRBV11-1 with TRBJ2-7; maybe TRBD2 (6 bases). This CDR3 region has 15 residues. Deletions cut 2 bases from V and 1 base from J, with 12 bases between. Germline-derived CDR1 and CDR2 are SGHAT and FQDESV (reference sequence). CDR3 loop: CASSLSSGRSYEQYF. CDR3 nucleotide sequence: TGTGCCAGCAGCTTAAGCTCCGGGAGATCCTACGAGCAGTACTTC.

This chain links TRBV6-1 with TRBJ2-7; D possibly corresponds to TRBD1 (6 bases). From germline, CDR1 is MNHNS and CDR2 SASEGT. Trimming cost V 0 bases and J 4 bases, with 10 bases left between them. This CDR3 has 14 residues. CDR3 region: CASSEADSGYEQYF. The CDR3 DNA reads as TGTGCCAGCAGTGAAGCGGACAGCGGTTACGAGCAGTACTTC.

The V call is TRBV6-5, the J call TRBJ2-7; no clear D. CDR1 is MNHEY and CDR2 is SVGAGI in the germline V gene. This CDR3 has 14 residues. V was clipped by 5 bases and J by 4 bases, with 15 bases between them. CDR3 DNA sequence: TGTGCCAGCAGTAAATATTTAGGGTCGTACGAGCAGTACTTC. Its translation is CASSKYLGSYEQYF.

V usage is TRBV28 and J usage is TRBJ2-5; D is uncertain. Trimming took off 5 bases at V and 13 bases at J, with 17 bases between the two ends. Germline CDR1 reads MDHEN; CDR2 reads SYDVKM. The CDR3 extends over 12 amino acids. The chain's CDR3 is CASSQTGRNSYF. The CDR3, as DNA: TGTGCCAGCAGTCAGACTGGCAGGAATTCGTACTTC.

The chain links TRBV9 to TRBJ2-2, with a possible D match to TRBD2 (5 bases). V was clipped by 0 bases and J by 1 base, with 13 bases between them. Germline CDR1 is SGDLS and CDR2 is YYNGEE. The CDR3 extends over 17 amino acids. The CDR3 loop reads CASSVEKVGRNTGELFF. Written as DNA, the CDR3 is TGTGCCAGCAGCGTAGAAAAGGTGGGGAGGAACACCGGGGAGCTGTTTTTT.

This chain joins TRBV11-2 and TRBJ1-5, with 7 bases matching TRBD1. Germline loops: CDR1 SGHAT, CDR2 FQNNGV. CDR3 size: 15 residues. V gave up 5 bases and J gave up 6 bases; unmatched junction bases: 10. The CDR3 DNA follows: TGTGCCAGCAGCCCAGGGGGGGTAAGGGGTCAGCCCCAGCATTTT. Protein product: CASSPGGVRGQPQHF.

The sample holds a few counts of this clone. The chain links TRBV6-5 to TRBJ1-1; D remains ambiguous. The germline gives CDR1 MNHEY, CDR2 SVGAGI. V lost 6 bases to trimming and J lost 12 bases, with 17 bases between them. The CDR3 has 12 residues. The CDR3 coding sequence is TGTGCCAGCAGCCATGGTCGGCACGCAACTTTCTTT. Its protein product is CASSHGRHATFF.

The chain couples TRBV5-4 to TRBJ2-5, with D unresolved. The V end was cut by 2 bases, the J end by 2 bases, with 4 bases between. The CDR3 runs to 12 residues. In germline, CDR1 is SGHNT, CDR2 YYREEE (reference sequence). The CDR3 DNA is TGTGCCAGCAGCTTTGGACAAGAGACCCAGTACTTC. Translated: CASSFGQETQYF.

The chain combines TRBV28 with TRBJ2-3; 8 bases are shared with TRBD2. CDR3 size: 14 residues. In germline, CDR1 is MDHEN, CDR2 SYDVKM. The ends lost 7 bases at V and 2 bases at J; junction bases unmatched: 5. Here the CDR3 reads CASNHGRATDTQYF. Here the CDR3 DNA reads TGTGCCAGCAATCACGGGAGGGCCACAGATACGCAGTATTTT.

The rearrangement uses TRBV27 and TRBJ1-1, with D uncertain. This CDR3 is built from 15 residues. Germline CDR1 is MNHEY and CDR2 is SMNVEV (reference sequence). Trimming removed 5 bases at V and 6 bases at J, with 19 bases between. CDR3 in amino acids: CASSSPQGLRAEAFF. The CDR3 DNA follows: TGTGCCAGCAGTAGCCCACAAGGGTTGCGGGCTGAAGCTTTCTTT.

Here the CDR3 reads CASSRSPLANTGELFF. CDR3 DNA sequence: TGTGCCAGCAGCCGCAGCCCTCTCGCGAACACCGGGGAGCTGTTTTTT. This sequence joins TRBV4-2 and TRBJ2-2; D gene ambiguous. The V gene's germline CDR1 is LGHNA and CDR2 YNFKEQ. This CDR3 comprises 16 residues. The V end was cut by 4 bases, the J end by 0 bases, with 12 bases between.

This chain links TRBV27 with TRBJ2-2; D not resolved. The CDR3 is 15 residues long. With 2 bases removed from V and 5 bases from J, the gap between germline ends came to 12 bases. The germline V gene encodes CDR1 MNHEY and CDR2 SMNVEV (reference sequence). In DNA, the CDR3 is TGTGCCAGCAGTTTAAGGTCCCATGGAACCGGGGAGCTGTTTTTT. Protein product: CASSLRSHGTGELFF.

The chain carries TRBV11-2 and TRBJ2-7; 10 bases are a match to TRBD2. The V gene's germline CDR1 is SGHAT and CDR2 FQNNGV. The junction had 5 bases not matched to a gene; V was cut back by 1 base and J by 5 bases. The CDR3 loop spans 15 amino acids. The CDR3 loop is CASSLVASGSDEQYF. The CDR3 bases are TGTGCCAGCAGCTTAGTTGCTAGCGGGAGCGACGAGCAGTACTTC.

V usage is TRBV7-3 and J usage is TRBJ2-2; no reliable D call. V lost 2 bases, J lost 1 base, and 5 bases lay in between. The germline CDR1 and CDR2 sequences are SGHTA and FQGTGA. The CDR3 contains 14 residues. The CDR3, as DNA: TGTGCCAGCAGCTTATCGGGGAACACCGGGGAGCTGTTTTTT. Translating gives CASSLSGNTGELFF.

The rearrangement joins TRBV28 to TRBJ2-7, with no clear D. The CDR3 is 12 residues long. Germline loops: CDR1 MDHEN, CDR2 SYDVKM. V lost 3 bases and J 4 bases, leaving 7 bases between the germline ends. The CDR3 DNA is TGTGCCAGCAGTTTGGGTCAGTACGAGCAGTACTTC. Translated: CASSLGQYEQYF.

This chain joins TRBV7-9 and TRBJ2-1, with D uncertain. Germline V gene lookup returns CDR1 SEHNR and CDR2 FQNEAQ (reference sequence). This CDR3 has 16 residues. V lost 2 bases and J lost 7, with 18 bases in between. CDR3 nucleotide sequence: TGTGCCAGCAGCTTAAGAGGTTTACCGGTTGGGAATGAGCAGTTCTTC. It translates to CASSLRGLPVGNEQFF.

This clone came up once. The chain employs TRBV28 and TRBJ1-3; TRBD1 matches 7 bases. CDR1 is MDHEN and CDR2 is SYDVKM in the germline V gene. V was clipped by 2 bases and J by 16 bases; unmatched bases: 23. This CDR3 contains 17 residues. CDR3 DNA sequence: TGTGCCAGCAGTTTAGCTCGTACAGGGACAGCGCACCAAACAAGGTATTTT. It is translated as CASSLARTGTAHQTRYF.

This clone was counted a few times. The chain is built from TRBV2 and TRBJ2-3, with TRBD2 matching over 8 bases. Trimming took 8 bases from V and 6 from J; bases not matched to a gene: 10. Germline lookup yields CDR1 SNHLY and CDR2 FYNNEI. The CDR3 loop spans 14 amino acids. CDR3 sequence reads: CASGRSGRRDTQYF. The CDR3 DNA is TGTGCCAGCGGTCGGAGCGGGAGAAGGGATACGCAGTATTTT.